This TCR beta chain is from a study of CD8+ T cells in alopecia areata. RNA was isolated and reverse transcribed to cDNA, the sequencing template. Measured with immunoSEQ multiplex PCR; TCRdb has only the in-frame clones, and not every one. The repertoire holds more than 100,000 clones, with 58% as singletons. The CDR3 loop spans 14 amino acids. Germline CDR1 reads SQVTM; CDR2 reads ANQGSEA. The V segment lost 5 bases and the J segment 3 bases; nucleotides outside the gene matches: 8. The sample here was CD4+ T cells sorted from blood, taken at week 0. This clonotype was sampled from a human donor with alopecia areata. The chain employs TRBV29-1 and TRBJ2-3; 7 nucleotides align to TRBD1. DNA of the CDR3: TGCAGCGTTAGACAGGGAAGAGTGACAGATACGCAGTATTTT. Its translation is CSVRQGRVTDTQYF.